This T cell receptor beta chain was found in a study of T cell responses to AZD1222 COVID-19 vaccine. Germline V gene lookup returns CDR1 SGHTA and CDR2 FQGNSA. Losses at the gene ends were 6 bases for V and 10 bases for J; bases not matched to a gene: 9. The length of the CDR3 is 14 residues. This table comes from immunoSEQ multiplex PCR, and its TCRdb copy is limited to in-frame clones, with some not included. The data contain 70,000 to 90,000 clones, roughly 88% of them seen just once; the ten biggest clones take up around 10%. General study points: Spike-spanning, vaccine-associated CD4 TCRs were dominant at 160-218 and 743-854. At study baseline, merely several AZD1222 recipients were seropositive. The breadth and depth of Spike-specific TCRs increased once two AZD1222 doses had been given.

Points on this clone: Antigen unknown.

The clonotype was recovered from an adult who received the AZD1222 COVID-19 vaccine. The chain uses TRBV7-2 and TRBJ1-6; 7 bases line up with TRBD1. Material: peripheral blood, obtained 28 days after the second AZD1222 dose. CDR3 amino acids: CASSPRQGGSPLHF. In DNA form, the CDR3 reads TGTGCCAGCAGTCCAAGACAGGGTGGATCACCCCTCCACTTT.